The 15 T cell receptor beta chains listed next were all sequenced from one sample in a study of graft-versus-host responses after intestinal transplantation. Antigens of these TCRs are unknown. The repertoire was sequenced with immunoSEQ multiplex PCR; TCRdb's copy has only in-frame clones and lacks some. Of roughly 96,000 clones in the sample, roughly 90% are singletons; the top ten hold roughly 0.5%. The starting material was unstimulated CD8+ T cells sorted from spleen or lymph node cells, obtained before intestinal transplant. The receptors come from a human donor who received an intestinal transplant.

V usage is TRBV19 and J usage is TRBJ2-1, with D tentatively TRBD2 (6 bases). This CDR3 spans 11 amino acids. The V gene lost 3 bases and the J gene lost 9 bases, with 6 bases spanning the gap. Looked up from germline, CDR1 is LNHDA and CDR2 is SQIVND (reference sequence). CDR3 in DNA: TGTGCCAGTAGTATGGGGGGTGAGCAGTTCTTC. Encoded protein: CASSMGGEQFF.

The V and J genes are TRBV14 and TRBJ2-5; 8 nucleotides match TRBD2. The CDR3 has 14 amino acids. The V gene end was trimmed by 4 bases and the J gene end by 5 bases; junction bases not matched to a gene: 6. Germline V gene data show CDR1 as SGHDN and CDR2 as FVKESK. The CDR3 protein is CASSPWTSWETQYF. The CDR3 nucleotides read TGTGCCAGCAGCCCCTGGACTAGCTGGGAGACCCAGTACTTC.

The chain uses TRBV19 and TRBJ1-2; TRBD1 might be the D (6 bases). Germline V gene data show CDR1 as LNHDA and CDR2 as SQIVND (reference sequence). Trimming shortened V by 6 bases and J by 8 bases, and 19 bases separated the two germline ends. The CDR3 loop spans 14 amino acids. CDR3 amino acids: CASSKRDTSEGYTF. The CDR3 region has the DNA TGTGCCAGTAGCAAAAGGGACACCTCGGAAGGCTACACCTTC.

This chain joins TRBV4-1 and TRBJ2-1, with a possible D match to TRBD1 (5 bases). CDR3 length equals 16 residues. CDR1 is MGHRA and CDR2 is YSYEKL in the germline V gene. Trimming shortened V by 1 base and J by 3 bases, and 13 bases separated the two germline ends. The CDR3 loop is CASSQGKETVYNEQFF. The CDR3 bases are TGCGCCAGCAGCCAAGGGAAAGAGACAGTCTACAATGAGCAGTTCTTC.

Written as DNA, the CDR3 is TGTGCCAGCAGCCCAAAAGAGACCCAGTACTTC. Its translation is CASSPKETQYF. V is TRBV7-2 and J is TRBJ2-5, with no clear D. CDR3 length equals 11 residues. Germline CDR1 SGHTA, CDR2 FQGNSA. Deletions cut 5 bases from V and 3 bases from J, with 4 bases between.

The J gene is TRBJ2-7, the V gene TRBV5-1; D is uncertain. Germline V gene sequence: CDR1 SGHRS, CDR2 YFSETQ. CDR3 size: 15 residues. V dropped 2 bases and J dropped 0 bases, with 12 bases sitting between them. This CDR3 reads CASSFGFRSSYEQYF. In nucleotides, the CDR3 is TGCGCCAGCAGCTTTGGCTTCCGTTCCTCCTACGAGCAGTACTTC. The variable domain in full, completed from reference TRBV5-1 and TRBJ2-7, reads KAGVTQTPRYLIKTRGQQVTLSCSPISGHRSVSWYQQTPGQGLQFLFEYFSETQRNKGNFPGRFSGRQFSNSRSEMNVSTLELGDSALYLCASSFGFRSSYEQYFGPGTRLTVT.

The V call is TRBV4-1, the J call TRBJ1-2; a possible D gene is TRBD1 (5 bases). The germline V and J ends were trimmed by 2 bases and 5 bases, with 15 bases remaining between them. Germline CDR1 MGHRA, CDR2 YSYEKL. This CDR3 spans 15 amino acids. The DNA of the CDR3 is TGCGCCAGCAGCCAAAAGACAGACCCAGCGTATGGCTACACCTTC. Protein sequence: CASSQKTDPAYGYTF.

The DNA of the CDR3 is TGTGCCAGCAGCCCCTCATGGACAGGGGGCATTTACGAGCAGTACTTC. Amino acids: CASSPSWTGGIYEQYF. The gene calls are TRBV7-8 and TRBJ2-7, with TRBD1 matching 11 bases. CDR1 is SGHVS, CDR2 FQNEAQ, per germline. CDR3 length: 16 residues. The V gene end was trimmed by 5 bases and the J gene end by 4 bases; junction bases not matched to a gene: 10.

V gene TRBV25-1 combines with J gene TRBJ2-3; 9 bases fit TRBD1. The trim removed 3 bases at V and 3 bases at J, leaving 4 bases unmatched. The CDR3 is 15 residues long. From germline, CDR1 is MGHDK and CDR2 SYGVNS. This chain's CDR3 is CASSEGQGPTDTQYF. The CDR3 DNA follows: TGTGCCAGCAGTGAGGGACAGGGTCCGACAGATACGCAGTATTTT.

The chain uses TRBV7-9 and TRBJ2-7; TRBD2 matches at 9 bases. Unmatched junction bases numbered 7, after V lost 4 bases and J lost 0 bases. Germline V CDR1 and CDR2: SEHNR, FQNEAQ (reference sequence). The CDR3 is made up of 16 amino acids. CDR3 protein: CASSSTTSGSSYEQYF. The CDR3 nucleotides are TGTGCCAGCAGCTCAACCACTAGCGGGTCCTCCTACGAGCAGTACTTC.

The V call is TRBV9, the J call TRBJ2-3, with D possibly matching TRBD1 (6 bases). The V gene's germline CDR1 is SGDLS and CDR2 YYNGEE. The CDR3 totals 15 residues. V lost 6 bases, J lost 2 bases, and 16 bases lay in between. CDR3 coding DNA: TGTGCCAGCAACCCCTCAGGGGTCGACACAGATACGCAGTATTTT. As protein: CASNPSGVDTDTQYF.

In nucleotides, the CDR3 is TGTGCCAGCAGTCCCACCCTATCTAACTATGGCTACACCTTC. Protein: CASSPTLSNYGYTF. The chain uses TRBV28 and TRBJ1-2; D is unresolved. This CDR3 contains 14 residues. V was shortened by 5 bases and J by 0 bases, with 10 bases between the two germline ends. Germline-derived CDR1 and CDR2 are MDHEN and SYDVKM.

The chain employs TRBV27 and TRBJ2-7; D is ambiguous. The CDR3 contains 13 residues. Germline CDR1 and CDR2: MNHEY and SMNVEV (reference sequence). V was cut by 3 bases and J by 2 bases, with 8 bases left in between. CDR3: CASSFTPTYEQYF. CDR3 sequence (DNA): TGTGCCAGCAGTTTTACACCGACCTACGAGCAGTACTTC.

The rearrangement joins TRBV6-7 to TRBJ2-1; D might be TRBD2 (6 bases). TRBV6-7 is reported as an ORF; its role is uncertain. V was pared by 0 bases and J by 4 bases, with 13 bases between. CDR3 length: 16 residues. CDR3 loop: CASSYSRRAPYNEQFF. CDR3 DNA sequence: TGTGCCAGCAGTTACTCTAGGAGGGCCCCTTACAATGAGCAGTTCTTC.

V is TRBV7-9 and J is TRBJ2-6; the match to TRBD1 covers 7 bases. There are 18 residues in the CDR3. Trimming cost V 5 bases and J 0 bases; bases outside gene matches: 10. The germline V gene encodes CDR1 SEHNR and CDR2 FQNEAQ (reference sequence). CDR3 bases: TGTGCCAGCAGCAACCGGGACAGAGACGCCTCTGGGGCCAACGTCCTGACTTTC. It specifies CASSNRDRDASGANVLTF.